Listed below are T cell receptor beta chains from one sample, sequenced in a study of T cells in Graves' hyperthyroidism and ophthalmopathy. TCRdb passed the multiplex PCR reads through MiXCR, listing each CDR3 protein once. The sample lists almost 500,000 distinct CDR3 sequences; 22% were seen once. Sample: blood. The receptor set was obtained from a woman aged 65 to 85 with Graves' ophthalmopathy. Both conserved end residues are trimmed from each CDR3. A D gene is named only where the DNA matches it firmly.

D gene: TRBD2; V gene: TRBV20-1; CDR3 protein: SAKNSGLGYEQY
D gene: .; V gene: TRBV12-5; CDR3 protein: ASGFLSTQY
D gene: .; V gene: TRBV24-1; CDR3 protein: ATSAAGLYNEQF
D gene: TRBD2; V gene: TRBV2; CDR3 protein: ASSEGAGGSDTQY
D gene: .; V gene: TRBV9; CDR3 protein: ASSVDGENTEAF
D gene: .; V gene: TRBV3-1; CDR3 protein: ASSQDRPSSGYEQY
D gene: .; V gene: TRBV7-3; CDR3 protein: ASSAWVGSGYT
D gene: .; V gene: TRBV3-1; CDR3 protein: ASSQGGIGWSYGYT
D gene: TRBD2; V gene: TRBV6-2/TRBV6-3; CDR3 protein: ASSYSIGLAGGGSTDTQY
D gene: TRBD1; V gene: TRBV12-3/TRBV12-4; CDR3 protein: ASSLEGQGHTPSGNTIY
D gene: TRBD2; V gene: TRBV28; CDR3 protein: ASRISGRGSGTQY
D gene: TRBD2; V gene: TRBV7-2; CDR3 protein: ASSYKPREGPYEQY
D gene: .; V gene: TRBV7-9; CDR3 protein: ASSRGPPRVY
D gene: .; V gene: TRBV12-3/TRBV12-4; CDR3 protein: ATRVGRNTDTQY
D gene: .; V gene: TRBV11-2; CDR3 protein: ASSLMGGTEAF
D gene: TRBD1; V gene: TRBV5-1; CDR3 protein: ASSLQGIGTNEKLF
D gene: .; V gene: TRBV11-1; CDR3 protein: ASSFFAQDSYNEQF
D gene: .; V gene: TRBV6-5; CDR3 protein: ASSYSGTSTDTQY
D gene: .; V gene: TRBV6-1; CDR3 protein: ASSEVRGLDTEAF
D gene: TRBD1; V gene: TRBV7-2; CDR3 protein: ASSLFGGGGRYGYT
D gene: .; V gene: TRBV18; CDR3 protein: ASSARDGKAEAF
D gene: TRBD2; V gene: TRBV20-1; CDR3 protein: SARAGGLTDTQY